This TCR beta chain was retrieved from a study of T-cell memory formation after mild COVID-19 listed by TCRdb under 2021. Study-wide context: TCR sequence clusters from the two donors were largely donor specific. T-cell clones expanding and contracting after mild COVID-19 in two donors were tracked by longitudinal TCRalpha and TCRbeta repertoire sequencing. The cohort was made up of two young adult volunteers, one female and one male, who were previously healthy. Study-wide findings and limitations: Some responding clones were detected in pre-infection memory, suggesting pre-existing cross-reactive memory T cells joined the SARS-CoV-2 response. From day 15 to 85, contracting clones showed balanced CD4/CD8 phenotypes, whereas a second wave of clones that expanded from day 15 to 37 leaned towards CD4+. Whether the second-wave clones peaking on day 37 were SARS-CoV-2 specific was not confirmed. Only a couple of mild cases were covered in the study, and larger cohorts including severe cases with pre-infection samples were considered necessary. Contracting CD4+ clones appeared mostly in the CM and EM memory subsets, whereas CD8+ clones were enriched in EMRA.

Relative to germline, V is 3 bases shorter and J is 1 base shorter, with 14 bases between their ends. Inclusive of the bounding cysteine and phenylalanine, the CDR3 is 16 residues long. The only DNA kept is the CDR3, 48 bases in frame from the first base. The germline V gene yields SNHLY for CDR1 and FYNNEI for CDR2. The sample holds a few counts of this clonotype. This clone's antigen is unknown. No much larger clonotype is one base removed from it; base qualities were not supplied. The sequencer listed for this sample is Illumina NovaSeq 6000. Using 5'RACE with constant-segment primers, TCRalpha and TCRbeta cDNA libraries were constructed, with sample barcodes and unique molecular identifiers added in the process. RNA was extracted from every sample with Trizol reagent. Libraries were amplified in two PCR steps, with a second sample barcode and Illumina TruSeq adapters added in the second step. Sequencing of libraries was performed on an Illumina NovaSeq with 2 x 150 bp paired-end reads. Under the source paper's analysis protocol: The reads were demultiplexed and collapsed into UMI-guided consensus sequences using migec v1.2.7. Using mixcr v2.1.11, UMI consensuses were aligned to TRA and TRB V and J templates and then assembled into clonotypes. A clonotype was counted as expanded or contracted only if both edgeR and NoisET called the change significant, with noise models trained on biological replicates. edgeR calls used a false discovery rate-adjusted p below 0.01 and a log2 fold-change threshold of 1. As an exploratory analysis of dynamics, PCA with hierarchical clustering was applied to max-normalized trajectories of the 1000 most abundant clonotypes. Each responding clone was given a CD4 or CD8 phenotype based on the CD4+ and CD8+ repertoires, which had been sequenced separately. TCRdb reran the public reads through fastp at Q25 and MiXCR, keeping productive beta chains. Each CDR3 protein gets just one entry, which takes the most common genes and DNA from the rows behind it. TCRdb's processing, not the study's, gives the V and J calls here. The sample contains hundreds of thousands of distinct CDR3 sequences, roughly 15% of them found a single time. The biggest ten clones account for 20% to 25% of the sample.

Ficoll-Paque density gradient centrifugation was used to isolate PBMCs. The specimen sequenced was PBMCs or a T cell subset sorted from them (not recorded which). The TCR originated in a man younger than 35 who had mild COVID-19 (a few samples of this study predate the infection). The sample titles of this study are shuffled in the database, so cell type and time point are left out; the donor was told from shared clones. This chain is built from TRBV2 and TRBJ2-3, with a weak D call of TRBD1 (6 bases match). The CDR3 protein sequence reads: CASSDGQGPGTDTQYF. The nucleotide sequence reads TGTGCCAGCAGTGATGGCCAGGGGCCGGGCACAGATACGCAGTATTTT.